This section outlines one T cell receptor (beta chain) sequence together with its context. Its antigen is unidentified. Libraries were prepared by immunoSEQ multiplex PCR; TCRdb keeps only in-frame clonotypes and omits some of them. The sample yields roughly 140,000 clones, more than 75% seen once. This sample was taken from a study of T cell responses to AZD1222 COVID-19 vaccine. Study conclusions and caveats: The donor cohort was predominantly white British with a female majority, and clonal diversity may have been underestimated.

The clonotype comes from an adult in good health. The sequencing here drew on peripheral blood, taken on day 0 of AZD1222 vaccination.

In DNA form, the CDR3 reads TGTGCCAGCAGCAGGACTAGCGACCTCACAGATACGCAGTATTTT. Translated, it gives CASSRTSDLTDTQYF. The rearrangement joins TRBV6-5 to TRBJ2-3; 9 bases align to TRBD2. The V segment lost 6 bases and the J segment 2 bases; nucleotides outside the gene matches: 6. Germline V CDR1 and CDR2: MNHEY, SVGAGI. CDR3 size: 15 residues.